Listed here are 22 T cell receptor beta chains from one sample, sequenced in a study of control samples from healthy donors and cancer patients. Produced via immunoSEQ multiplex PCR; TCRdb's table is partial and in-frame only. The data hold roughly 88,000 clones, with approximately 93% observed a single time. The specimen was blood. The receptor set was obtained from a man between 18 and 35 years old in good health.

The V call is TRBV5-1, the J call TRBJ2-7; 7 positions match TRBD1. The CDR3 is made up of 15 amino acids. Germline trimming cut 9 bases from V and 2 bases from J; bases unmatched to any gene: 14. Per germline, CDR1 SGHRS and CDR2 YFSETQ. The CDR3 bases are TGCGCCACGCGCGGCCTACCGACAGGGACCTACGAGCAGTACTTC. As protein: CATRGLPTGTYEQYF.

The rearrangement uses TRBV4-1 and TRBJ2-7; 9 nucleotides line up with TRBD2. V shed 4 bases and J 0 bases; nucleotides not matched to a gene: 1. Germline CDR1 reads MGHRA; CDR2 reads YSYEKL. The CDR3 spans 14 residues. The CDR3 DNA follows: TGCGCCAGCAGCCGAGCGGGGGGCTCCTACGAGCAGTACTTC. Amino acids: CASSRAGGSYEQYF.

The chain employs TRBV5-1 and TRBJ2-2; TRBD2 agrees at 10 bases. The J segment lost 5 bases and the V segment lost 4 bases, leaving 8 bases of the junction unmatched. The CDR3 runs 16 residues. Looked up from germline, CDR1 is SGHRS and CDR2 is YFSETQ. The CDR3 spells CASSAGTSVLTGELFF. The CDR3 DNA sequence: TGCGCCAGCAGCGCGGGGACTAGCGTGCTTACCGGGGAGCTGTTTTTT.

This chain connects TRBV6-5 to TRBJ2-7, with D perhaps given as TRBD1 or TRBD2 (5 bases each). In germline, CDR1 is MNHEY, CDR2 SVGAGI. CDR3 length equals 14 residues. The V end was cut by 0 bases, the J end by 5 bases, with 11 bases between. The CDR3 region is CASSYSTGTNEQYF. CDR3 nucleotides: TGTGCCAGCAGTTACTCGACGGGGACGAACGAGCAGTACTTC.

This chain joins TRBV5-4 and TRBJ1-2; TRBD1 agrees at 7 bases. The germline CDR1 and CDR2 sequences are SGHNT and YYREEE (reference sequence). J lost 2 bases, V lost 3 bases, and 7 bases had no gene match. The CDR3 is 15 residues long. CDR3 DNA sequence: TGTGCCAGCAGCTCACCGGGACAGATGAACTATGGCTACACCTTC. It yields the protein CASSSPGQMNYGYTF.

Here the CDR3 DNA reads TGTGCCAGTAGTATAGCGGGAGGGTCGAATGAGCAGTTCTTC. It specifies CASSIAGGSNEQFF. This chain connects TRBV19 to TRBJ2-1; TRBD2 matches at 8 bases. The CDR3 is 14 residues long. Per germline, CDR1 LNHDA and CDR2 SQIVND (reference sequence). The trim removed 1 base at V and 7 bases at J, leaving 3 bases unmatched.

V usage is TRBV30 and J usage is TRBJ1-1, with D uncertain. V lost 0 bases to trimming and J lost 3 bases, with 11 bases between them. The CDR3 runs to 14 residues. CDR1 is GTSNPN, CDR2 SVGIG, per germline (reference sequence). CDR3 coding DNA: TGTGCCTGGAGTGTGCCGACTAGGGACACTGAAGCTTTCTTT. Translating gives CAWSVPTRDTEAFF.

The chain carries TRBV4-3 and TRBJ2-1; 8 bases align to TRBD2. The germline gives CDR1 LGHNA, CDR2 YSLEER. The CDR3 extends over 15 amino acids. The V gene end was trimmed by 0 bases and the J gene end by 4 bases; junction bases not matched to a gene: 2. CDR3 coding DNA: TGCGCCAGCAGCCAAGATAGCGGGGTTTACAATGAGCAGTTCTTC. Translated: CASSQDSGVYNEQFF.

The V gene is TRBV6-6, the J gene TRBJ1-6; unclear D gene. The CDR3 spans 12 residues. Germline V lookup: CDR1 MNHNY, CDR2 SVGAGI (reference sequence). V was trimmed by 8 bases and J by 10 bases, leaving 12 bases between them. CDR3 in DNA: TGTGCCAGCGGAGAGAGCGGATCACCCCTCCACTTT. The encoded protein is CASGESGSPLHF.

CDR3 protein: CASSLGQAAYGYTF. The DNA for the CDR3 is TGTGCCAGCAGCTTGGGACAAGCGGCCTATGGCTACACCTTC. The chain recombines TRBV5-8 with TRBJ1-2; no definite D call. Germline V CDR1 and CDR2: SGHTS, YDEGEE. V lost 0 bases to trimming and J lost 4 bases, with 10 bases between them. The CDR3 sequence is 14 residues long.

The CDR3 nucleotides read TGTGCCAGCAGCCAGGGGGTATCCTACGAGCAGTACTTC. Translating it yields CASSQGVSYEQYF. The gene calls are TRBV3-1 (or the pseudogene TRBV3-2) and TRBJ2-7; either TRBD1 or TRBD2 may supply D (5 bases each). Germline CDR1 is LGHDT and CDR2 is YNNKEL (reference sequence). The CDR3 length is 13 residues. V was cut by 3 bases and J by 1 base, with 7 bases left in between.

The rearrangement uses TRBV19 and TRBJ2-7; 8 bases fit TRBD2. The V segment lost 4 bases and the J segment 0 bases; nucleotides outside the gene matches: 2. CDR3 length: 14 amino acids. Per germline, CDR1 LNHDA and CDR2 SQIVND (reference sequence). CDR3 region: CASSNRGGSYEQYF. The CDR3 region has the DNA TGTGCCAGTAGTAATCGGGGGGGCTCCTACGAGCAGTACTTC.

The J gene is TRBJ2-1, the V gene TRBV7-8; unclear D gene. Germline V CDR1 and CDR2: SGHVS, FQNEAQ. CDR3 length: 15 residues. V dropped 3 bases and J dropped 3 bases, with 12 bases sitting between them. For the CDR3, the DNA is TGTGCCAGCAGCTTGGGCCGGGCAGGCTACAATGAGCAGTTCTTC. Its protein product is CASSLGRAGYNEQFF. Drawing the rest from reference TRBV7-8 and TRBJ2-1, the complete variable domain is GAGVSQSPRYKVAKRGQDVALRCDPISGHVSLFWYQQALGQGPEFLTYFQNEAQLDKSGLPSDRFFAERPEGSVSTLKIQRTQQEDSAVYLCASSLGRAGYNEQFFGPGTRLTVL.

The V and J genes are TRBV6-4 and TRBJ1-1; perhaps TRBD1 as D (5 bases). Trimming removed 6 bases from V and 4 bases from J, with 12 bases in between. This CDR3 has 13 amino acids. Germline values: CDR1 MRHNA, CDR2 SNTAGT. The CDR3 is CASRAGTFTEAFF. CDR3 bases: TGTGCCAGCAGAGCCGGGACTTTCACTGAAGCTTTCTTT.

The chain joins TRBV27 to TRBJ1-2; D perhaps matches TRBD1 (5 bases). The germline V gene encodes CDR1 MNHEY and CDR2 SMNVEV (reference sequence). Deletions cut 2 bases from V and 4 bases from J, with 8 bases between. This CDR3 has 13 amino acids. DNA of the CDR3: TGTGCCAGCAGTTTACAGGGCCTCTATGGCTACACCTTC. Amino acids: CASSLQGLYGYTF.

This chain connects TRBV29-1 to TRBJ1-2; 7 bases fit TRBD1. CDR1 and CDR2 from the germline V gene are SQVTM and ANQGSEA. This CDR3 comprises 12 residues. Trimming at V came to 7 bases and at J to 8 bases, leaving 10 bases not matched to a gene. CDR3 nucleotides: TGCAGCGGAAAGACAGGGACGGGGGGCTACACCTTC. This translates into CSGKTGTGGYTF. The variable domain in full, completed from reference TRBV29-1 and TRBJ1-2, reads SAVISQKPSRDICQRGTSLTIQCQVDSQVTMMFWYRQQPGQSLTLIATANQGSEATYESGFVIDKFPISRPNLTFSTLTVSNMSPEDSSIYLCSGKTGTGGYTFGSGTRLTVV.

This clone was recorded only once. V usage is TRBV7-9 and J usage is TRBJ1-5; D gene ambiguous. V was clipped by 5 bases and J by 8 bases, with 10 bases between them. The CDR3 sequence is 12 residues long. Germline V CDR1 and CDR2: SEHNR, FQNEAQ (reference sequence). CDR3 sequence (DNA): TGTGCCAGCAGCGACACGGGGAAGCCCCAGCATTTT. Its protein product is CASSDTGKPQHF.

The V and J genes are TRBV7-8 and TRBJ2-6; possibly TRBD1 for D (5 bases). The CDR3 is 16 residues long. V lost 6 bases to trimming and J lost 0 bases, with 12 bases between them. Germline values: CDR1 SGHVS, CDR2 FQNEAQ. CDR3 nucleotide sequence: TGTGCCAGCAGTTTACGACAGCTCTCTGGGGCCAACGTCCTGACTTTC. This gives the protein CASSLRQLSGANVLTF.

This clone was recorded only once. This chain uses TRBV19 with TRBJ2-3, with D uncertain. V lost 1 base to trimming and J lost 0 bases, with 14 bases between them. In germline, CDR1 is LNHDA, CDR2 SQIVND (reference sequence). This CDR3 spans 17 amino acids. The CDR3 loop is CASSIGFWASSTDTQYF. The CDR3 coding sequence is TGTGCCAGTAGTATAGGATTTTGGGCCAGCAGCACAGATACGCAGTATTTT.

Only a few counts were recorded for this clone. The chain uses TRBV19 and TRBJ2-7, with 10 bases aligning to TRBD1. CDR3 length: 15 amino acids. After removal of 6 bases from V and 1 base from J, the junction contained 6 bases not matched to a gene. Germline CDR1 reads LNHDA; CDR2 reads SQIVND (reference sequence). The CDR3 region has the DNA TGTGCCAGTAGCTTCGACAGGGGGCAATCCTACGAGCAGTACTTC. This codes for CASSFDRGQSYEQYF.

The chain combines TRBV3-1 (or the pseudogene TRBV3-2) with TRBJ2-7; 12 bases fit TRBD2. The CDR3 has 20 amino acids. The J segment lost 1 base and the V segment lost 4 bases, leaving 17 bases of the junction unmatched. The V gene's germline CDR1 is LGHDT and CDR2 YNNKEL (reference sequence). CDR3 nucleotides: TGTGCCAGCAGCCGAACCTTAAGGGTGACTAGCGGGAGCGGGTCCTACGAGCAGTACTTC. It encodes CASSRTLRVTSGSGSYEQYF.

This chain links TRBV7-2 with TRBJ2-3; a weak D match, TRBD2 (6 bases). From germline, CDR1 is SGHTA and CDR2 FQGNSA. CDR3 size: 16 residues. V was clipped by 5 bases and J by 0 bases, with 15 bases between them. CDR3 protein: CASSPLPGLSTDTQYF. CDR3 nucleotides: TGTGCCAGCAGCCCCCTGCCGGGACTCAGCACAGATACGCAGTATTTT.